This T cell receptor (beta chain) was observed in a study of blood T cells in healthy people across ages. Then a second PCR, running about 6 to 12 cycles, was carried out with a sample-barcoded 5' primer and a J-beta primer mix. TCRdb used MiXCR to reprocess the 5' RACE reads, holding one entry per CDR3 protein. The data hold 550,000 to 700,000 distinct CDR3 sequences, with 25% to 30% observed a single time. There are 14 residues in the CDR3. Deletions cut 4 bases from V and 3 bases from J, with 12 bases between. Germline V CDR1 and CDR2: SGHAT, FQDESV (reference sequence). The receptor's source is a woman between 65 and 79 years old in good health. The rearrangement links TRBV11-1 to TRBJ1-1; TRBD1 might be the D (5 bases). The sample was blood. CDR3 DNA: TGTGCCAGCAGCTGGGAGGGGTCTTACACTGAAGCTTTCTTT. Protein sequence: CASSWEGSYTEAFF.